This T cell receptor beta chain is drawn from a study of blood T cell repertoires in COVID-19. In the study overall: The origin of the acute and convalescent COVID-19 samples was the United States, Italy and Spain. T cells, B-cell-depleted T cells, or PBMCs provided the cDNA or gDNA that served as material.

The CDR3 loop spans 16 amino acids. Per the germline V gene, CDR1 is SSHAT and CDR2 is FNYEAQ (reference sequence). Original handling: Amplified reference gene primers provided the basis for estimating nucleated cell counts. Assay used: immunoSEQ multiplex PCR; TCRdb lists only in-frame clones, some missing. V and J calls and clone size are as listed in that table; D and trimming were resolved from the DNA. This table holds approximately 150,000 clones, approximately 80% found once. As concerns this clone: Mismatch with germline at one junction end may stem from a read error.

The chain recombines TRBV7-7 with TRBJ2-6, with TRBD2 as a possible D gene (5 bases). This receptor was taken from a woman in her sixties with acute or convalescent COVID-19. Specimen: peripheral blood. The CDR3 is CASSPLGSSGANVLTF. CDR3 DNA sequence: TGTGCTAGCAGTCCGTTAGGGAGCTCTGGGGCCAACGTCCTGACTTTC.